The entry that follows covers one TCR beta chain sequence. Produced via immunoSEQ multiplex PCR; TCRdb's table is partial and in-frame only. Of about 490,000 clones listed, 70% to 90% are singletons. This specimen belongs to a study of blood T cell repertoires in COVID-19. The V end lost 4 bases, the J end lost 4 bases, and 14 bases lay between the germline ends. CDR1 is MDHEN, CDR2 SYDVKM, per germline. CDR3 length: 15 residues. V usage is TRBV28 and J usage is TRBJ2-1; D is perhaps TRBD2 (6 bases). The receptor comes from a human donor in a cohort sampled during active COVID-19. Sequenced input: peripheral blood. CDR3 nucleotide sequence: TGTGCCAGCAGTTCCGGGACTTTGGGGTACAATGAGCAGTTCTTC. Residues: CASSSGTLGYNEQFF.